The 13 T cell receptor beta chains reported below all come from one sample, sequenced in a study of prognosis after radiotherapy for stage I lung cancer. Genomic DNA provided the template from which TCR beta CDR3 was amplified by two-round multiplex PCR. The authors ran first-round PCR with primers specific to each TRBV and TRBJ gene. One entry per CDR3 protein results from TCRdb running MiXCR on the multiplex PCR reads. The sample holds around 30,000 distinct CDR3 sequences, 30% to 40% seen once. Source: PBMCs, taken before or after stereotactic body radiation therapy (not recorded which). The source of these receptors is a donor over 45 with non-small cell lung cancer.

This clonotype is a singleton in its sample. The rearrangement joins TRBV20-1 to TRBJ1-6; D not certain. This CDR3 spans 14 amino acids. V dropped 6 bases and J dropped 7 bases, with 16 bases sitting between them. From germline, CDR1 is DFQATT and CDR2 SNEGSKA (reference sequence). CDR3 sequence reads: CSATKGASNSPLHF. The CDR3 DNA follows: TGCAGTGCGACAAAGGGCGCGTCAAATTCACCCCTCCACTTT.

This clonotype was picked up many times. The genes are TRBV19 and TRBJ2-1; D gene ambiguous. The CDR3 sequence is 12 residues long. The V end lost 4 bases, the J end lost 4 bases, and 5 bases lay between the germline ends. The germline gives CDR1 LNHDA, CDR2 SQIVND (reference sequence). CDR3 nucleotides: TGTGCCAGTAGTAGGGATTACAATGAGCAGTTCTTC. Protein: CASSRDYNEQFF. Full variable domain (remainder filled in from reference TRBV19 and TRBJ2-1): DGGITQSPKYLFRKEGQNVTLSCEQNLNHDAMYWYRQDPGQGLRLIYYSQIVNDFQKGDIAEGYSVSREKKESFPLTVTSAQKNPTAFYLCASSRDYNEQFFGPGTRLTVL.

In regard to this clonotype: At one of its ends the junction is not consistent with the germline gene, which may arise from a read error. The V call is TRBV6-2 or TRBV6-3, the J call TRBJ1-2; D is ambiguous. The CDR3 has 12 residues. The germline CDR1 and CDR2 sequences are MNHEY and SVGEGT. CDR3 protein: CASREQAYGYTF. The CDR3 DNA reads as TGTGCCAGCAGAGAACAAGCCTATGGATACACCTTC.

This clonotype was counted many times. This chain joins TRBV6-1 and TRBJ2-7; D possibly uses TRBD1 or TRBD2 (5 bases each). CDR3 length: 13 amino acids. Germline values: CDR1 MNHNS, CDR2 SASEGT. Trimming pared 3 bases from V and 6 bases from J, leaving 12 bases between. This chain's CDR3 is CASSDHGATEQYF. CDR3 sequence (DNA): TGTGCCAGCAGTGACCACGGGGCTACCGAGCAGTACTTC.

This clonotype has ten or more counts. V gene TRBV6-1 combines with J gene TRBJ2-7; 9 positions match TRBD1. J was trimmed by 3 bases and V by 6 bases; bases with no gene match: 0. The V gene's germline CDR1 is MNHNS and CDR2 SASEGT. This CDR3 has 12 residues. CDR3 residues: CASRGQGYEQYF. The CDR3 DNA sequence: TGTGCCAGCAGGGGACAGGGCTACGAGCAGTACTTC.

This clonotype was counted between two and nine times. The chain combines TRBV20-1 with TRBJ2-7; 9 bases map to TRBD1. Trimming cost V 6 bases and J 2 bases; bases outside gene matches: 5. The CDR3 loop spans 13 amino acids. Germline CDR1 and CDR2: DFQATT and SNEGSKA (reference sequence). CDR3 protein: CSARQGEPYEQYF. The CDR3 bases are TGCAGTGCGCGACAGGGGGAGCCCTACGAGCAGTACTTC.

In its sample, this clonotype ranks as medium-sized. The rearrangement joins TRBV28 to TRBJ2-7; D remains unclear. V was shortened by 5 bases and J by 2 bases, with 10 bases between the two germline ends. The CDR3 totals 13 residues. The germline CDR1 and CDR2 sequences are MDHEN and SYDVKM. Here the CDR3 DNA reads TGTGCCAGCAGTCCCCTTCAGGCCTACGAGCAGTACTTC. Its translation is CASSPLQAYEQYF.

This clonotype was picked up many times. The chain joins TRBV7-2 to TRBJ2-4; D may match TRBD1 or TRBD2 (5 bases each). The ends were cut back, 4 bases at V and 2 bases at J, with 6 bases in the middle. This CDR3 is 13 amino acids long. The germline V gene has CDR1 SGHTA and CDR2 FQGNSA. CDR3: CASSSGPKNIQYF. The CDR3 coding sequence is TGTGCCAGCAGCTCGGGACCCAAAAACATTCAGTACTTC.

As for this clonotype: A far bigger clonotype differs at one base, so this is likely a read error. The CDR3 DNA is TGTGCCAGCAGATCCCCGCGCCCAGGGACCGTGGGGGAGCTGTTTTTT. It encodes CASRSPRPGTVGELFF. This sequence joins TRBV7-9 and TRBJ2-2, with D perhaps being TRBD1 or TRBD2 (5 bases each). The CDR3 is made up of 16 amino acids. Trimming cost V 6 bases and J 8 bases, with 22 bases left between them. In germline, CDR1 is SEHNR, CDR2 FQNEAQ (reference sequence).

Points on this clonotype: A clone one base away is much larger, so this may be a read error. The rearrangement joins TRBV12-3 or TRBV12-4 to TRBJ1-4; no reliable D call. Trimming left V 1 base short and J 8 bases short, with 8 bases between. The CDR3 consists of 13 residues. CDR3 DNA: TGTGCCAGCAGTTTAGAGGCAGTCGAAAAACTGTTTTTT. Translated: CASSLEAVEKLFF.

This clonotype occurred many times. The chain carries TRBV24-1 and TRBJ2-2; possibly TRBD1 for D (5 bases). The germline gives CDR1 KGHDR, CDR2 SFDVKD. The length of the CDR3 is 13 residues. Trimming left V 7 bases short and J 6 bases short, with 11 bases between. The CDR3 region is CATRVAGSGELFF. In DNA, the CDR3 is TGTGCCACCAGAGTAGCAGGGTCCGGGGAGCTGTTTTTT.

This clonotype qualifies as medium-sized. The rearrangement links TRBV20-1 to TRBJ2-3; D ambiguous. V dropped 3 bases and J dropped 0 bases, with 10 bases sitting between them. CDR1 is DFQATT, CDR2 SNEGSKA, per germline (reference sequence). This CDR3 spans 14 amino acids. The CDR3, as DNA: TGCAGTGCTAGGTGGGTCGAAAGCACAGATACGCAGTATTTT. Protein: CSARWVESTDTQYF.

This clonotype was seen at least ten times. The V call is TRBV19, the J call TRBJ1-1, with TRBD1 as a possible D gene (5 bases). Trimming took 1 base from V and 3 from J, leaving 9 bases between them. Germline V gene data show CDR1 as LNHDA and CDR2 as SQIVND (reference sequence). The CDR3 covers 14 residues. The CDR3 region has the DNA TGTGCCAGTAGTATAGGGGGGAAACACACTGAAGCTTTCTTT. Translated, it gives CASSIGGKHTEAFF.